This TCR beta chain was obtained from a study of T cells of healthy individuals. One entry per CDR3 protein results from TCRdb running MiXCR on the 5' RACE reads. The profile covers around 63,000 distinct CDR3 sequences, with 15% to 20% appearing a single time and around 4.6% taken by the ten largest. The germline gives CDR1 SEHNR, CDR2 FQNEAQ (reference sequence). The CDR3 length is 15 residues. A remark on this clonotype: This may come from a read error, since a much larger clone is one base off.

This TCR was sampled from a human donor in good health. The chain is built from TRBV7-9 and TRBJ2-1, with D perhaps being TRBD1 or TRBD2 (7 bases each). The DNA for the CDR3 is TGTACCAGCAGCTTAGCGGGTGGGACAGTTAATGAGCAGTTCTTC. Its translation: CTSSLAGGTVNEQFF.